The T cell receptor (beta chain) described here comes from a study of cytomegalovirus exposure and HLA in healthy donors. Study background: Out of about 410 genotyped donors, less than 85% belonged to the Caucasian-associated ancestry cluster.

Vbeta (60) and Jbeta (13) primers were used in the PCR. Repertoires were generated with immunoSEQ multiplex PCR, while TCRdb's copy carries only in-frame clones and drops some. The sample carries roughly 95,000 clones, about 80% recorded once. Germline CDR1 reads MNHNY; CDR2 reads SVGAGI (reference sequence). This CDR3 is built from 16 residues. The J segment lost 2 bases and the V segment lost 2 bases, leaving 5 bases of the junction unmatched. This chain joins TRBV6-6 and TRBJ2-7; TRBD2 matches at 11 bases. The sample was PBMCs. The clonotype originates from a man aged 25 to 40 in good health and CMV-seropositive. Here the CDR3 reads CASSYMGLADTYEQYV. The CDR3 DNA follows: TGTGCCAGCAGTTACATGGGACTAGCGGACACCTACGAGCAGTACGTC.